A single sample is the source of the 32 T cell receptor beta chains below, sequenced in a study of molecular identifiers for immune sequencing clone quantification. TCRdb fed the PCR reads into MiXCR, producing one record per CDR3 protein. Counted here are approximately 550,000 distinct CDR3 sequences, about a quarter occurring once; the ten biggest clones make up roughly 0.79%. The sequenced sample consisted of naive CD8+ T cells from blood, with Jurkat cell RNA spiked in. This sample's subset: FACS-sorted CD8+CD4-CCR7+CD45RA+ naive T cells. The source is a human donor in good health. Some libraries in this study had Jurkat cell RNA spiked in.

The chain has TRBV7-3 and TRBJ2-1; D possibly corresponds to TRBD2 (6 bases). The CDR3 covers 13 residues. Per the germline V gene, CDR1 is SGHTA and CDR2 is FQGTGA. Trimming left V 4 bases short and J 10 bases short, with 14 bases between. In DNA form, the CDR3 reads TGTGCCAGCAGCTCGGCGGGGATCGGGGAGCAGTTCTTC. As protein: CASSSAGIGEQFF.

This clonotype was seen more than once but under ten times. This chain connects TRBV5-4 to TRBJ2-4; 8 bases line up with TRBD1. Germline CDR1 SGHNT, CDR2 YYREEE (reference sequence). The CDR3 runs 14 residues. The junction had 5 bases not matched to a gene; V was cut back by 4 bases and J by 5 bases. The CDR3 loop is CASSPTGDENIQYF. The DNA for the CDR3 is TGTGCCAGCAGCCCGACAGGGGACGAAAACATTCAGTACTTC. Full variable domain (outside the CDR3, taken from reference TRBV5-4 and TRBJ2-4): ETGVTQSPTHLIKTRGQQVTLRCSSQSGHNTVSWYQQALGQGPQFIFQYYREEENGRGNFPPRFSGLQFPNYSSELNVNALELDDSALYLCASSPTGDENIQYFGAGTRLSVL.

In its sample, this clonotype was seen a few times. The V and J genes are TRBV7-9 and TRBJ2-4; possible D gene TRBD1, 6 bases. CDR1 and CDR2 from the germline V gene are SEHNR and FQNEAQ (reference sequence). Trimming shortened V by 5 bases and J by 1 base, and 15 bases separated the two germline ends. The CDR3 is made up of 16 amino acids. The CDR3 DNA reads TGTGCCAGCAGCGCAACAGGGAATTGGGCCAAAAACATTCAGTACTTC. Residues: CASSATGNWAKNIQYF. Combining the CDR3 with reference TRBV7-9 and TRBJ2-4 gives the whole variable domain DTGVSQNPRHKITKRGQNVTFRCDPISEHNRLYWYRQTLGQGPEFLTYFQNEAQLEKSRLLSDRFSAERPKGSFSTLEIQRTEQGDSAMYLCASSATGNWAKNIQYFGAGTRLSVL.

Concerning this clonotype: The junction departs from the called germline gene at one end, perhaps through a read error. The chain employs TRBV6-1 and TRBJ2-7, with D unresolved. Per the germline V gene, CDR1 is MNHNS and CDR2 is SASEGT. The length of the CDR3 is 14 residues. This CDR3 is CASTEWVSAYEQYF. The CDR3 nucleotides read TGTGCGAGCACCGAGTGGGTGAGCGCCTACGAGCAGTACTTC.

This clonotype was observed a handful of times. This may stem from a read error, because a much larger clone lies one nucleotide away. The rearrangement uses TRBV7-9 and TRBJ1-5; 7 bases line up with TRBD1. The CDR3 sequence is 14 residues long. Germline CDR1 SEHNR, CDR2 FQNEAQ (reference sequence). The CDR3 here is CASSFEGGSQPLHF. The CDR3 DNA is TGTGCCAGCAGCTTTGAAGGGGGCTCCCAGCCCCTGCATTTT.

This clonotype showed up many times. The rearrangement links TRBV4-1 to TRBJ1-1; D gene uncertain. The CDR3 extends over 15 amino acids. Germline V lookup: CDR1 MGHRA, CDR2 YSYEKL. Trimming took 0 bases from V and 4 from J, leaving 12 bases between them. In nucleotides, the CDR3 is TGCGCCAGCAGCCAAGAGCATCCGGTATCCACTGAAGCTTTCTTT. Translation: CASSQEHPVSTEAFF.

The sample holds a few counts of this clonotype. The chain employs TRBV6-5 and TRBJ1-6; D perhaps matches TRBD1 (5 bases). Per germline, CDR1 MNHEY and CDR2 SVGAGI. There are 15 residues in the CDR3. The V gene lost 2 bases and the J gene lost 8 bases, with 13 bases spanning the gap. CDR3 nucleotides: TGTGCCAGCAGTTACGGGGGTGGTGGGTATTCACCCCTCCACTTT. This encodes CASSYGGGGYSPLHF.

The chain uses TRBV7-2 and TRBJ2-5; 7 bases fit TRBD1. V lost 3 bases to trimming and J lost 5 bases; unmatched junction nucleotides: 9. The CDR3 is 15 amino acids. CDR1 and CDR2 (germline): SGHTA, FQGNSA. DNA of the CDR3: TGTGCCAGCAGCTTTTTTCAGGGGGATAGGGAGACCCAGTACTTC. Translation gives CASSFFQGDRETQYF. The variable domain in full, completed from reference TRBV7-2 and TRBJ2-5, reads GAGVSQSPSNKVTEKGKDVELRCDPISGHTALYWYRQSLGQGLEFLIYFQGNSAPDKSGLPSDRFSAERTGGSVSTLTIQRTQQEDSAVYLCASSFFQGDRETQYFGPGTRLLVL.

This clonotype was observed a handful of times. This chain connects TRBV20-1 to TRBJ2-7; D may be TRBD1 (5 bases). Per the germline V gene, CDR1 is DFQATT and CDR2 is SNEGSKA (reference sequence). With 8 bases removed from V and 4 bases from J, the gap between germline ends came to 21 bases. The CDR3 sequence is 14 residues long. CDR3 amino acids: CSTGGPGLPYEQYF. The CDR3 region has the DNA TGCAGTACGGGTGGGCCAGGGCTCCCATACGAGCAGTACTTC.

Details on this clonotype: The junction departs from the called germline gene at one end, perhaps through a read error. J is TRBJ2-1 and V is TRBV19; D is undetermined. CDR1 is LNHDA and CDR2 is SQIVND in the germline V gene (reference sequence). The CDR3 is 13 residues long. The CDR3 protein is CASSPTSFNEQFF. The CDR3 region has the DNA TGTGCCAGTAGTCCCACCTCCTTCAATGAGCAGTTCTTC.

The chain is built from TRBV4-3 and TRBJ2-5, with TRBD1 matching over 7 bases. The CDR3 spans 16 residues. Trimming at V came to 0 bases and at J to 3 bases, leaving 7 bases not matched to a gene. Per the germline V gene, CDR1 is LGHNA and CDR2 is YSLEER. This CDR3 reads CASSQEGGPVKETQYF. In DNA form, the CDR3 reads TGCGCCAGCAGCCAAGAAGGGGGCCCCGTCAAAGAGACCCAGTACTTC.

This clonotype appeared a few times. The chain couples TRBV19 to TRBJ2-7; tentatively, D is TRBD1 (5 bases). The germline CDR1 and CDR2 sequences are LNHDA and SQIVND (reference sequence). V was clipped by 7 bases and J by 0 bases, with 13 bases between them. This CDR3 is built from 14 residues. The CDR3 protein is CASTPSDSSYEQYF. CDR3 in DNA: TGTGCCAGTACCCCAAGTGACAGCTCCTACGAGCAGTACTTC.

Regarding this clonotype: Mismatch with germline at one junction end may stem from a read error. The V call is TRBV9, the J call TRBJ1-5, with 8 bases matching TRBD1. Germline CDR1 reads SGDLS; CDR2 reads YYNGEE. The CDR3 spans 16 residues. The CDR3 reads CASSVGPGGWNQPRHF. The CDR3 DNA is TGTGCCAGCAGCGTAGGTCCAGGGGGCTGGAATCAGCCCCGGCATTTT.

The V and J genes are TRBV11-2 and TRBJ2-7, with TRBD2 matching over 8 bases. Germline V gives CDR1 SGHAT, CDR2 FQNNGV. The CDR3 covers 17 residues. V lost 1 base to trimming and J lost 4 bases; unmatched junction nucleotides: 12. The CDR3 loop reads CASSLAYGGALGYEQYF. The CDR3 DNA reads TGTGCCAGCAGCTTAGCCTACGGGGGGGCCCTCGGGTACGAGCAGTACTTC.

This clonotype was found a few times. This chain joins TRBV12-3 or TRBV12-4 and TRBJ2-1; 7 bases line up with TRBD1. The CDR3 totals 15 residues. Unmatched junction bases numbered 10, after V lost 6 bases and J lost 5 bases. For the CDR3, the DNA is TGTGCCAGCAGCCCTAGAGGGGGCGGTAACAATGAGCAGTTCTTC. This codes for CASSPRGGGNNEQFF.

Only a few counts were recorded for this clonotype. The rearrangement joins TRBV7-8 to TRBJ2-7; D gene uncertain. Per the germline V gene, CDR1 is SGHVS and CDR2 is FQNEAQ. The CDR3 has 14 residues. V was trimmed by 5 bases and J by 2 bases, leaving 13 bases between them. The CDR3: CASSRPLVPYEQYF. As DNA, the CDR3 is TGTGCCAGCAGCCGACCGCTTGTGCCCTACGAGCAGTACTTC.

This clonotype has just a few counts. This chain uses TRBV23-1 with TRBJ2-2, with D possibly matching TRBD1 (6 bases). TRBV23-1 is noted as an ORF with a role that remains uncertain. The CDR3 loop spans 16 amino acids. The ends were cut back, 0 bases at V and 0 bases at J, with 8 bases in the middle. This chain's CDR3 is CASSQSNRANTGELFF. The CDR3 bases are TGCGCCAGCAGTCAATCGAACAGGGCGAACACCGGGGAGCTGTTTTTT.

This clonotype was recorded a few times. The chain joins TRBV4-1 to TRBJ2-7; TRBD1 or TRBD2 may be the D gene (5 bases each). Trimming pared 1 base from V and 6 bases from J, leaving 13 bases between. Germline V gene sequence: CDR1 MGHRA, CDR2 YSYEKL. The CDR3 totals 14 residues. This CDR3 reads CASSQVASGTEQYF. CDR3 nucleotides: TGCGCCAGCAGCCAAGTAGCTTCAGGGACCGAGCAGTACTTC.

This clonotype was picked up one time. The chain links TRBV29-1 to TRBJ2-1, with D uncertain. Between the trimmed V and J ends, which lost 4 bases and 5 bases, there was a span of 12 bases. The germline gives CDR1 SQVTM, CDR2 ANQGSEA. The CDR3 spans 13 residues. For the CDR3, the DNA is TGCAGCGTTGTGGGGAATTGGGACAATGAGCAGTTCTTC. It encodes CSVVGNWDNEQFF.

V usage is TRBV3-1 and J usage is TRBJ2-5; D is uncertain. The CDR3 runs to 18 residues. Germline V gene data show CDR1 as LGHDT and CDR2 as YNNKEL (reference sequence). Trimming shortened V by 0 bases and J by 2 bases, and 19 bases separated the two germline ends. The DNA for the CDR3 is TGTGCCAGCAGCCAAGATCCCAGAATTTATGGTGGGCAAGAGACCCAGTACTTC. Translation gives CASSQDPRIYGGQETQYF.

The V gene is TRBV20-1, the J gene TRBJ1-1; D is undetermined. This CDR3 is built from 12 residues. From germline, CDR1 is DFQATT and CDR2 SNEGSKA (reference sequence). The V end was cut by 1 base, the J end by 1 base, with 4 bases between. The CDR3 region has the DNA TGCAGTGCTAGAGCAGAGAACACTGAAGCTTTCTTT. It codes for CSARAENTEAFF.

Only a few counts were recorded for this clonotype. In DNA, the CDR3 is TGTGCCAGCAGTTATAAAGGAGGACTAGCGGGTACCTACGAGCAGTACTTC. It is translated as CASSYKGGLAGTYEQYF. V gene TRBV6-5 combines with J gene TRBJ2-7, with 11 bases that match TRBD2. The CDR3 spans 17 residues. The germline V gene encodes CDR1 MNHEY and CDR2 SVGAGI. V shed 3 bases, J shed 2 bases, and the junction held 9 bases outside the gene matches.

The J gene is TRBJ2-3, the V gene TRBV11-2; D ambiguous. V shed 5 bases and J shed 2 bases, with 17 bases lying between them. The CDR3 runs to 16 residues. Looked up from germline, CDR1 is SGHAT and CDR2 is FQNNGV. The CDR3 region is CASSQFRVGPTDTQYF. CDR3 coding DNA: TGTGCCAGCAGCCAGTTCCGAGTCGGACCCACAGATACGCAGTATTTT.

Comments on this clonotype: Given a much more abundant clone one base away, this may be a read error. The V call is TRBV29-1, the J call TRBJ2-5; maybe TRBD2 (5 bases). Trimming pared 6 bases from V and 5 bases from J, leaving 16 bases between. CDR1 is SQVTM, CDR2 ANQGSEA, per germline. This CDR3 is built from 13 residues. CDR3 sequence reads: CSVYRAWEETQYF. For the CDR3, the DNA is TGCAGCGTCTATAGGGCTTGGGAGGAGACCCAGTACTTC. Drawing the rest from reference TRBV29-1 and TRBJ2-5, the complete variable domain is SAVISQKPSRDICQRGTSLTIQCQVDSQVTMMFWYRQQPGQSLTLIATANQGSEATYESGFVIDKFPISRPNLTFSTLTVSNMSPEDSSIYLCSVYRAWEETQYFGPGTRLLVL.

The table lists this clonotype with many counts. This chain links TRBV6-1 with TRBJ1-5; D gene unclear. Trimming stripped 6 bases from V and 2 bases from J, with 2 bases between. This CDR3 comprises 11 residues. CDR1 and CDR2 (germline): MNHNS, SASEGT. Here the CDR3 DNA reads TGTGCCAGCAGGGGCAATCAGCCCCAGCATTTT. Translation: CASRGNQPQHF.

This clonotype was observed a few times. V usage is TRBV2 and J usage is TRBJ2-3; perhaps TRBD2 as D (5 bases). This CDR3 has 21 residues. From germline, CDR1 is SNHLY and CDR2 FYNNEI. With 6 bases removed from V and 4 bases from J, the gap between germline ends came to 35 bases. For the CDR3, the DNA is TGTGCCAGCAGCGCCTCCCCGCCGGGCCCCGGATTCGTGGGAGTATCAGATACGCAGTATTTT. Protein sequence: CASSASPPGPGFVGVSDTQYF. The entire variable domain, with the rest obtained from reference TRBV2 and TRBJ2-3, is as follows: EPEVTQTPSHQVTQMGQEVILRCVPISNHLYFYWYRQILGQKVEFLVSFYNNEISEKSEIFDDQFSVERPDGSNFTLKIRSTKLEDSAMYFCASSASPPGPGFVGVSDTQYFGPGTRLTVL.

This clonotype has at least ten counts. The CDR3 bases are TGTGCCAGCAGCTTGTTGGCAGGGGGTGCCTACGAGCAGTACTTC. It encodes CASSLLAGGAYEQYF. This chain joins TRBV12-3 or TRBV12-4 and TRBJ2-7; TRBD1 aligns across 7 bases. Unmatched junction bases numbered 10, after V lost 6 bases and J lost 2 bases. This CDR3 region has 15 residues.

A few counts support this clonotype. The chain couples TRBV20-1 to TRBJ2-7; 12 positions match TRBD1. CDR1 and CDR2 from the germline V gene are DFQATT and SNEGSKA (reference sequence). Trimming took 6 bases from V and 3 from J; bases not matched to a gene: 9. This CDR3 has 15 amino acids. CDR3 in DNA: TGCAGTGCCCTTGACCGGGACAGGGGGCTCTACGAGCAGTACTTC. It codes for CSALDRDRGLYEQYF.

This clonotype was recorded at least ten times. The CDR3 spells CASSDGYEQYF. CDR3 nucleotides: TGTGCCAGCAGTGACGGATACGAGCAGTACTTC. The gene calls are TRBV6-1 and TRBJ2-7, with D hard to call. The CDR3 runs 11 residues. V gave up 3 bases and J gave up 4 bases, with 4 bases separating them. Germline values: CDR1 MNHNS, CDR2 SASEGT.

This clonotype has at least ten counts. The chain uses TRBV14 and TRBJ1-2, with D possibly matching TRBD1 (6 bases). CDR3 length: 13 residues. Trimming pared 3 bases from V and 5 bases from J, leaving 10 bases between. The germline gives CDR1 SGHDN, CDR2 FVKESK. The CDR3 spells CASSHWTDYGYTF. The CDR3 nucleotides read TGTGCCAGCAGCCACTGGACAGATTATGGCTACACCTTC. Drawing the rest from reference TRBV14 and TRBJ1-2, the complete variable domain is EAGVTQFPSHSVIEKGQTVTLRCDPISGHDNLYWYRRVMGKEIKFLLHFVKESKQDESGMPNNRFLAERTGGTYSTLKVQPAELEDSGVYFCASSHWTDYGYTFGSGTRLTVV.

The chain has TRBV12-3 or TRBV12-4 and TRBJ1-2, with D possibly TRBD1 on 6 matching bases. The CDR3 loop spans 14 amino acids. Trimming took 3 bases from V and 5 from J, leaving 13 bases between them. CDR3 sequence reads: CASSFSGAQYGYTF. In DNA, the CDR3 is TGTGCCAGCAGTTTTTCAGGGGCCCAATATGGCTACACCTTC.

DNA for the CDR3: TGTGCCAGCAGCCGGGGGGCCGGTCTTGGTTCACCCCTCCACTTT. Encoded protein: CASSRGAGLGSPLHF. The rearrangement links TRBV9 to TRBJ1-6, with a weak D call TRBD1 (6 bases). This CDR3 spans 15 amino acids. Looked up from germline, CDR1 is SGDLS and CDR2 is YYNGEE. The V end was cut by 4 bases, the J end by 9 bases, with 17 bases between.